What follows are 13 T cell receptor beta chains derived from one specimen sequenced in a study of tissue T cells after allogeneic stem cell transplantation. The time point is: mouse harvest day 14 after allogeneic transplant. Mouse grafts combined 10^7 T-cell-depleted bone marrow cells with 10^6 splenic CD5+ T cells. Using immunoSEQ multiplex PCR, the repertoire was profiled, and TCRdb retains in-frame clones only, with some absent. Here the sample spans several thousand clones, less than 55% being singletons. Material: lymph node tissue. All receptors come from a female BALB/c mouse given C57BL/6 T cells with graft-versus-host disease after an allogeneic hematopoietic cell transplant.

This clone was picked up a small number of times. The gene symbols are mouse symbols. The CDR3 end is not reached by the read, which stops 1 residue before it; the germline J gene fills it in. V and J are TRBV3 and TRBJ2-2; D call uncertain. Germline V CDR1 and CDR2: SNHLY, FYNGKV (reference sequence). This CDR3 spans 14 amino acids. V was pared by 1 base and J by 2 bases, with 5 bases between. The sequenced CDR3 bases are TGTGCCAGCAGCTTAGTACAGAACACCGGGCAGCTCTAC. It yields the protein CASSLVQNTGQLY. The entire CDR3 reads CASSLVQNTGQLYF.

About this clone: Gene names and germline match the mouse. The CDR3 loop reads CASSLQANSGNTLYF. The covered CDR3 bases are TGTGCCAGCAGTCTACAGGCCAATTCTGGAAATACGCTCTAT. The chain uses TRBV26 and TRBJ1-3, with D possibly matching TRBD1 (5 bases). The read is 1 residue too short to cover the CDR3 end, so that end is filled in from the germline J gene. The CDR3 spans 15 residues. The germline V gene encodes CDR1 KGHPV and CDR2 FQNQEV (reference sequence). The ends were cut back, 3 bases at V and 0 bases at J, with 9 bases in the middle. The variable domain in full, with the rest retrieved from reference TRBV26 and TRBJ1-3, is NSKVIQTPRYLVKGQGQKAKMRCIPEKGHPVVFWYQQNKNNEFKFLINFQNQEVLQQIDMTEKRFSAECPSNSPCSLEIQSSEAGDSALYLCASSLQANSGNTLYFGEGSRLIVV.

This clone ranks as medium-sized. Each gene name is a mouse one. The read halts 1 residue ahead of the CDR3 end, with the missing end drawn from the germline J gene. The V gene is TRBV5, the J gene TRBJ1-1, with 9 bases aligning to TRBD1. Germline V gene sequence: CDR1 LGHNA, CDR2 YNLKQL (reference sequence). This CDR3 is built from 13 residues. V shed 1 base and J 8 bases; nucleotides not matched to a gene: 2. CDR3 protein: CASSQGTGEEVFF. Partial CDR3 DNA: TGTGCCAGCAGCCAAGGGACAGGGGAGGAAGTCTTC.

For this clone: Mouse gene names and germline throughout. The CDR3: CASRDLINQDTQYF. CDR3 bases read: TGTGCCAGCAGGGACCTCATTAACCAAGACACCCAGTAC. The rearrangement links TRBV26 to TRBJ2-5; no definite D call. The read gets to within 1 residue of the CDR3 end, and the germline J gene fills in the rest. The CDR3 length is 14 residues. With 6 bases removed from V and 0 bases from J, the gap between germline ends came to 10 bases. Germline loops: CDR1 KGHPV, CDR2 FQNQEV (reference sequence).

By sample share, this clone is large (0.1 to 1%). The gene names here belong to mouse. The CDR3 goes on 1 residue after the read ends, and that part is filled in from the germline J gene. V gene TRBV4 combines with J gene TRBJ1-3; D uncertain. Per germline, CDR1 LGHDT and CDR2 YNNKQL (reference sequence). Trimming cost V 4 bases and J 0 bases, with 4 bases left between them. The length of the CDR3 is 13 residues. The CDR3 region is CASSLNSGNTLYF. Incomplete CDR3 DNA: TGTGCCAGCAGCTTAAATTCTGGAAATACGCTCTAT.

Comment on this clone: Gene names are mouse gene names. The CDR3 bases that were read are TGTGCCAGCAGCCCGACAGGGACAAACACAGAAGTCTTC. Amino acids: CASSPTGTNTEVF. The full CDR3 reads CASSPTGTNTEVFF. This chain connects TRBV3 to TRBJ1-1, with TRBD1 matching over 7 bases. The CDR3 end lies 1 residue beyond the end of the read and is filled in from the germline J gene. The CDR3 runs to 14 residues. V lost 5 bases, J lost 0 bases, and 3 bases stayed unmatched. The germline gives CDR1 SNHLY, CDR2 FYNGKV (reference sequence).

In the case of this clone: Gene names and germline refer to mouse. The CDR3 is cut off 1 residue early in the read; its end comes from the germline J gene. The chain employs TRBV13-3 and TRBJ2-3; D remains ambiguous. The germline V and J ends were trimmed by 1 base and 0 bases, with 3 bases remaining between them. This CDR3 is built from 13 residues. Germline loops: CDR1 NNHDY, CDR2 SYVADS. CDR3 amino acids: CASSDYSAETLYF. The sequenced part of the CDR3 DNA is TGTGCCAGCAGTGATTATAGTGCAGAAACGCTGTAT.

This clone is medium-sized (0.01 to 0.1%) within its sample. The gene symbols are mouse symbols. The CDR3 protein is CASSPSGNTLYF. Incomplete CDR3 DNA: TGTGCCAGCTCTCCCTCTGGAAATACGCTCTAT. The rearrangement joins TRBV12-1 to TRBJ1-3; D is uncertain. The read ends 1 residue early relative to the CDR3; the germline J gene fills the gap. CDR1 is SGHSN, CDR2 HYEKVE, per germline. The CDR3 is made up of 12 amino acids. V lost 2 bases and J lost 1, with 2 bases in between.

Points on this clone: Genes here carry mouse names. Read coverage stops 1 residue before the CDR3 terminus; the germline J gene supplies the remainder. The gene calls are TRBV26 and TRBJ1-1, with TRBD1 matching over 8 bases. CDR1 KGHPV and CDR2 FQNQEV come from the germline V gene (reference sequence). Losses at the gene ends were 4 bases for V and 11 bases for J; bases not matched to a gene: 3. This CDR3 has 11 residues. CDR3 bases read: TGTGCCAGCAGTCGACAGGGGAGGGTCTTC. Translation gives CASSRQGRVF. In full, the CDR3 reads CASSRQGRVFF. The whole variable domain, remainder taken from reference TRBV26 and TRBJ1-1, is NSKVIQTPRYLVKGQGQKAKMRCIPEKGHPVVFWYQQNKNNEFKFLINFQNQEVLQQIDMTEKRFSAECPSNSPCSLEIQSSEAGDSALYLCASSRQGRVFFGKGTRLTVV.

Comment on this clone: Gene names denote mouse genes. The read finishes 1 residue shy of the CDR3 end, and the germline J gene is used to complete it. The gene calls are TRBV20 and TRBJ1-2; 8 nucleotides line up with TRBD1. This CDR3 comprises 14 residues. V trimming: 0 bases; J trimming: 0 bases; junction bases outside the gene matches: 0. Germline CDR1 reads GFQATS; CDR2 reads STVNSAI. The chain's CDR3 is CGARDRGPNSDYTF. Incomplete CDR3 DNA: TGTGGTGCTAGGGACAGGGGGCCAAACTCCGACTACACC.

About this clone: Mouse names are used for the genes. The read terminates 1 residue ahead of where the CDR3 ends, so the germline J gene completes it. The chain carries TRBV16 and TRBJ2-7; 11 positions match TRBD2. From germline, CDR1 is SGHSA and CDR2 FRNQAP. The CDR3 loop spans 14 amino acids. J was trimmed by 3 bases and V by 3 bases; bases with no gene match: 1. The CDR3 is CASSFDWGGYEQYF. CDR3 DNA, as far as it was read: TGTGCAAGCAGCTTTGACTGGGGGGGCTATGAACAGTAC.

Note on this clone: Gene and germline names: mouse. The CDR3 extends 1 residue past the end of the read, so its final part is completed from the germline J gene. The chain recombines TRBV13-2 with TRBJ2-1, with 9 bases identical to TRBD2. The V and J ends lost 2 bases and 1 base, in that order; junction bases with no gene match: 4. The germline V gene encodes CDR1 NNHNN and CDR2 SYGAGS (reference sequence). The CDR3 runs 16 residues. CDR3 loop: CASGENWGANYAEQFF. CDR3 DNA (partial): TGTGCCAGCGGTGAGAACTGGGGGGCCAACTATGCTGAGCAGTTC.

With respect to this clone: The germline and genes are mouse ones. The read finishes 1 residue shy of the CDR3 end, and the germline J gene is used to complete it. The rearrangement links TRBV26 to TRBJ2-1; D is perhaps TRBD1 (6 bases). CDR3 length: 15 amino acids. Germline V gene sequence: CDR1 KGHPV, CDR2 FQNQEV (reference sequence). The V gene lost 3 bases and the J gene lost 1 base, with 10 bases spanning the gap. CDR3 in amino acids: CASSLVGTNYAEQFF. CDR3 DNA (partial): TGTGCCAGCAGTCTAGTAGGGACAAACTATGCTGAGCAGTTC.